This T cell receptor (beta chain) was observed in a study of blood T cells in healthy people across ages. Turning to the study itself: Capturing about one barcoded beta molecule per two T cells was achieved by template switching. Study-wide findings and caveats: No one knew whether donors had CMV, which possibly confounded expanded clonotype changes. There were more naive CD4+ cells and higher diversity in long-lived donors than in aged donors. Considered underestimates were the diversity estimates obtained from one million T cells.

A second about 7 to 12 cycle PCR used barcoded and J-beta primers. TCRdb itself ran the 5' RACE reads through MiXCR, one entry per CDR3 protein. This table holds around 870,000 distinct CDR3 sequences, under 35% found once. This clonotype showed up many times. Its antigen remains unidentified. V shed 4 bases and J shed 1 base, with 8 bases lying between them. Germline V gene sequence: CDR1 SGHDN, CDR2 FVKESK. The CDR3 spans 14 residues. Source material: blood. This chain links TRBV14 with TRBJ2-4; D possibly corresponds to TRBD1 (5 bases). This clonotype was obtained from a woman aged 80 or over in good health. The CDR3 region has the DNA TGTGCCAGCAGCCGTTCAGGGGCCAAAAACATTCAGTACTTC. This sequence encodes CASSRSGAKNIQYF.